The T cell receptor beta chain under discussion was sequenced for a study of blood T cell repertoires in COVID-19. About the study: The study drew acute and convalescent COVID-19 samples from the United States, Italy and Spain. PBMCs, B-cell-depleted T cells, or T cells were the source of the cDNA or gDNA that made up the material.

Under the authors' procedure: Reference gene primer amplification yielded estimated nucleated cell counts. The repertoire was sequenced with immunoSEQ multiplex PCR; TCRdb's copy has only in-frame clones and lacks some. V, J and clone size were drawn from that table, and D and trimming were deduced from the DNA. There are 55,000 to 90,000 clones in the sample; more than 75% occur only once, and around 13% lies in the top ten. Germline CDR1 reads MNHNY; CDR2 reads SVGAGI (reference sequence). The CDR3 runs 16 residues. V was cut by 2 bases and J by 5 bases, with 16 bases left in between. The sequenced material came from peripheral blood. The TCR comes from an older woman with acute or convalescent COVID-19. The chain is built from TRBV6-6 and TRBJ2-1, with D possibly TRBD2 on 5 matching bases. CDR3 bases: TGTGCCAGCAGTTACGATTTAAGGACTTCCGACAATGAGCAGTTCTTC. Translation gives CASSYDLRTSDNEQFF.